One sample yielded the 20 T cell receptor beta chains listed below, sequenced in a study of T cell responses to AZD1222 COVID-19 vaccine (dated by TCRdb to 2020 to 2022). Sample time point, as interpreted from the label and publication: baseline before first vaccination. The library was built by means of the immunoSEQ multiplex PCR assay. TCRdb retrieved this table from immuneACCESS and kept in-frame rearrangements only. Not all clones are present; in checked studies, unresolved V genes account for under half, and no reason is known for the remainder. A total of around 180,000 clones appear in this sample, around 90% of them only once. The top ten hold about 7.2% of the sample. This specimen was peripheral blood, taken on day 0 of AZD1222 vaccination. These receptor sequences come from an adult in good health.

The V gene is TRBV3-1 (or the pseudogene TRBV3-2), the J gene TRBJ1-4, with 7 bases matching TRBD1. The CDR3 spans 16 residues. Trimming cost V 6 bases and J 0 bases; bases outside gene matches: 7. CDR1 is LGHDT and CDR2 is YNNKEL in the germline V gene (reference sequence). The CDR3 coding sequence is TGTGCCAGCAGACGACAGGGTTCCGCAACTAATGAAAAACTGTTTTTT. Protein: CASRRQGSATNEKLFF.

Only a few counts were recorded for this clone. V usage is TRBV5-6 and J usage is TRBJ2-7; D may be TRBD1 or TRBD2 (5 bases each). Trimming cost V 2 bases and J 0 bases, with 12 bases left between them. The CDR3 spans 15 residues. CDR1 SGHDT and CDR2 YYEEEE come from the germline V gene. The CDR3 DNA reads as TGTGCCAGCAGCTTAACCGGGACGGCCTCCTACGAGCAGTACTTC. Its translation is CASSLTGTASYEQYF.

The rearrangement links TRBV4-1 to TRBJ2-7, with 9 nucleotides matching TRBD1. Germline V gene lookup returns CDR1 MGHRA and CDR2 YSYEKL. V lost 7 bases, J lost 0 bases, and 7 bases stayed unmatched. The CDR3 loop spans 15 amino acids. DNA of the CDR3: TGCGCCAGCAACCACCCGGGACAGGGCTCCTACGAGCAGTACTTC. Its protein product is CASNHPGQGSYEQYF.

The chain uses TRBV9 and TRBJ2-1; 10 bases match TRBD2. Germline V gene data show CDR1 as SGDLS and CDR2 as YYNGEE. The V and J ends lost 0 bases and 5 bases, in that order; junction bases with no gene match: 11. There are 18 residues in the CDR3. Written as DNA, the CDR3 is TGTGCCAGCAGCGTAGGGTCGTCCCGGACTAGCGGAGACAATGAGCAGTTCTTC. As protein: CASSVGSSRTSGDNEQFF.

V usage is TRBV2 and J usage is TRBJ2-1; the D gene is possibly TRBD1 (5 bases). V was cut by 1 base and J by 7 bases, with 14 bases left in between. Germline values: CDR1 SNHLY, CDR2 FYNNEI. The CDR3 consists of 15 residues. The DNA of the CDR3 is TGTGCCAGCAGTGAAGTGGGGCGCGTCGGGAATGAGCAGTTCTTC. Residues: CASSEVGRVGNEQFF.

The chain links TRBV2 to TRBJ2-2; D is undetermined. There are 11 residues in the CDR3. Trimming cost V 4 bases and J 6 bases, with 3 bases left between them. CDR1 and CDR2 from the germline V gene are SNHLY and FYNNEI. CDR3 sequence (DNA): TGTGCCAGCAGTGCCGCCGGGGAGCTGTTTTTT. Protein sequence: CASSAAGELFF.

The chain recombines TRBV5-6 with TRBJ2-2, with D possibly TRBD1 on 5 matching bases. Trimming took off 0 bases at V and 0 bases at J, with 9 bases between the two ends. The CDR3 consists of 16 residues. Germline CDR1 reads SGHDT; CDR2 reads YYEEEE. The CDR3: CASSLVGAANTGELFF. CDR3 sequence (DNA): TGTGCCAGCAGCTTGGTTGGGGCTGCGAACACCGGGGAGCTGTTTTTT.

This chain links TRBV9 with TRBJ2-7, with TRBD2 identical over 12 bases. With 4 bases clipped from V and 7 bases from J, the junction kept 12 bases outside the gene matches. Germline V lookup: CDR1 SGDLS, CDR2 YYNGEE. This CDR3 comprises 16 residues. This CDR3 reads CASSPGLAGKPREQYF. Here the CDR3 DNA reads TGTGCCAGCAGCCCCGGACTAGCGGGGAAGCCTCGGGAGCAGTACTTC.

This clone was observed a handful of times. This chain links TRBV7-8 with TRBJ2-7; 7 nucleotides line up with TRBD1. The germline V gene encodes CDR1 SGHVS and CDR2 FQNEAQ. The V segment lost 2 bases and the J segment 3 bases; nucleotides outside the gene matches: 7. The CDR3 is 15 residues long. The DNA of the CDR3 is TGTGCCAGCAGCTTAAAAGGGGGCCCGAACTACGAGCAGTACTTC. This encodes CASSLKGGPNYEQYF.

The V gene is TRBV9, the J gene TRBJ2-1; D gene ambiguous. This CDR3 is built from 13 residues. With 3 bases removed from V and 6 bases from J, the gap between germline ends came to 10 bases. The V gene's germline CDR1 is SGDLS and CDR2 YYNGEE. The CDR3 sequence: CASSGAYRNEQFF. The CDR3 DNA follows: TGTGCCAGCAGCGGAGCCTACCGCAATGAGCAGTTCTTC.

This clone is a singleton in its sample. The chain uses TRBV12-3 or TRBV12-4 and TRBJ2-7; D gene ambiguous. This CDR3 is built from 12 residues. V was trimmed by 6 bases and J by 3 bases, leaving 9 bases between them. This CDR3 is CASSHGLYEQYF. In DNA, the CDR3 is TGTGCCAGCAGCCACGGGCTCTACGAGCAGTACTTC.

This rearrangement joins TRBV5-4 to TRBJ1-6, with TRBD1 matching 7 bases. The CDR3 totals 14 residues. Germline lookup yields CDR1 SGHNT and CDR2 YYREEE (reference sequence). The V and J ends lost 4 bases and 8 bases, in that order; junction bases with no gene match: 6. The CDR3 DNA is TGTGCCAGCAGCACAGACAGGGCTGATTCACCCCTCCACTTT. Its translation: CASSTDRADSPLHF.

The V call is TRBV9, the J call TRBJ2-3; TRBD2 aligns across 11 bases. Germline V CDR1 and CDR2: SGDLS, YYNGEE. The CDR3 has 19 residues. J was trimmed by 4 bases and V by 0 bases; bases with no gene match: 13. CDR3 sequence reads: CASSVGGSSGGARADTQYF. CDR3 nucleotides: TGTGCCAGCAGCGTAGGCGGGAGTAGCGGGGGGGCCCGCGCAGATACGCAGTATTTT.

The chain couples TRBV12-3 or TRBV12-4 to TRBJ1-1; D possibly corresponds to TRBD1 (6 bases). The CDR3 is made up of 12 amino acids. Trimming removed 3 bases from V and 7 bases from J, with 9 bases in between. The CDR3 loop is CASSFGGLEAFF. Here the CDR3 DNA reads TGTGCCAGCAGTTTTGGGGGGCTTGAAGCTTTCTTT.

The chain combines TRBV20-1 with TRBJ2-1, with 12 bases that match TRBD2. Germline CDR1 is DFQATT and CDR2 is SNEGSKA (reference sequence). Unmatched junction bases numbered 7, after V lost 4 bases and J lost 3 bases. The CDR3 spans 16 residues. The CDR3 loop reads CSAIDGGLAGYNEQFF. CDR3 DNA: TGCAGTGCTATTGACGGGGGACTAGCGGGCTACAATGAGCAGTTCTTC.

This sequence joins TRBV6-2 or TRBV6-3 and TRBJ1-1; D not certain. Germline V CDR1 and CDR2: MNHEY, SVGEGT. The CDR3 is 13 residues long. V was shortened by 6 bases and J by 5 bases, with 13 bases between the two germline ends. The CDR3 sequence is CASSFQWNTEAFF. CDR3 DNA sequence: TGTGCCAGCAGCTTCCAGTGGAATACTGAAGCTTTCTTT.

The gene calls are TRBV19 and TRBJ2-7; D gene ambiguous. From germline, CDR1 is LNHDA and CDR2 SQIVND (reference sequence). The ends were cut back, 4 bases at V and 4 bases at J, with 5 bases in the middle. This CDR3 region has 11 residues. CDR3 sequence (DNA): TGTGCCAGTAGTAATCGGTACGAGCAGTACTTC. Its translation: CASSNRYEQYF. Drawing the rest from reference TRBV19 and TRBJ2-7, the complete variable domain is DGGITQSPKYLFRKEGQNVTLSCEQNLNHDAMYWYRQDPGQGLRLIYYSQIVNDFQKGDIAEGYSVSREKKESFPLTVTSAQKNPTAFYLCASSNRYEQYFGPGTRLTVT.

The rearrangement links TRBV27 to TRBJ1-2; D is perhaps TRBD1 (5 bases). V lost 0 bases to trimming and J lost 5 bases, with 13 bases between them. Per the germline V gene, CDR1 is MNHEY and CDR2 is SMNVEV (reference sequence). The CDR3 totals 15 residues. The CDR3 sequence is CASSLSGDVKYGYTF. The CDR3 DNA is TGTGCCAGCAGTTTATCGGGGGATGTAAAGTATGGCTACACCTTC.

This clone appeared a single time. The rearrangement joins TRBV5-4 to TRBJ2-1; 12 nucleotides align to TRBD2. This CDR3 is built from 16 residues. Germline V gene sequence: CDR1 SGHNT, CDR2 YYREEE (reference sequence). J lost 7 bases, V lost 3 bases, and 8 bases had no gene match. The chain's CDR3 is CASSSPASGGANEQFF. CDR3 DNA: TGTGCCAGCAGCTCGCCCGCTAGCGGGGGGGCGAATGAGCAGTTCTTC.

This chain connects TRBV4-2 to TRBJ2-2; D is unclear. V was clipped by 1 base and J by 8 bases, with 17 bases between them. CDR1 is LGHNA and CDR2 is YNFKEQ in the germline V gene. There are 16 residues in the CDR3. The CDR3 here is CASSQGSISLGGELFF. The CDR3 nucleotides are TGTGCCAGCAGCCAAGGCTCGATCAGTCTAGGAGGGGAGCTGTTTTTT.